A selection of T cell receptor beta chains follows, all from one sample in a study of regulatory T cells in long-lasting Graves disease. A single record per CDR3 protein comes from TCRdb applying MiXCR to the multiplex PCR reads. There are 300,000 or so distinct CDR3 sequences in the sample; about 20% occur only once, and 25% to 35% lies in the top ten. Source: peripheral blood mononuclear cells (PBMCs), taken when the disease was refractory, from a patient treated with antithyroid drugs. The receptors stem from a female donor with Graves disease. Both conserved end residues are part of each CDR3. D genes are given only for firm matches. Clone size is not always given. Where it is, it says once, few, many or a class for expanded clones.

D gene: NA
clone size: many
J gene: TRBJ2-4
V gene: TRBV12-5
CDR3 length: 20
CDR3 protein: CASGLPGSSVGDRAKNIQYF
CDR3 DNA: TGTGCTAGTGGTTTGCCCGGGAGTTCCGTTGGGGATCGCGCCAAAAACATTCAGTACTTC

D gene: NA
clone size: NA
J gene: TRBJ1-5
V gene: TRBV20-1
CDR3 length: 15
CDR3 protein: CSVRDRGSSNQPQHF
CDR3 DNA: TGCAGTGTTAGAGATCGAGGTTCGAGCAATCAGCCCCAGCATTTT

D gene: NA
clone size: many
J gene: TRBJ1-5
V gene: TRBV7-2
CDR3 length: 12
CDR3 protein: CASSALNQPQHF
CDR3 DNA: TGTGCCAGCAGCGCCCTTAATCAGCCCCAGCATTTT

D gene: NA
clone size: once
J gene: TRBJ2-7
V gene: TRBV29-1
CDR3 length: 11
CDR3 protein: CSVAQGYEQYF
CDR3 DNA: TGCAGCGTGGCCCAGGGGTACGAGCAGTACTTC

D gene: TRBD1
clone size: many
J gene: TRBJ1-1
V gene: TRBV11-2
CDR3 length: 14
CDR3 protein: CASSVDRGGTEAFF
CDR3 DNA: TGTGCCAGCAGCGTAGACAGGGGAGGCACTGAAGCTTTCTTT

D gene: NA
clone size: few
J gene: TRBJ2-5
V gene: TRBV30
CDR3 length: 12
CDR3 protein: CAWSVGTGTQYF
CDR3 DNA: TGTGCCTGGAGTGTAGGTACGGGGACCCAGTACTTC

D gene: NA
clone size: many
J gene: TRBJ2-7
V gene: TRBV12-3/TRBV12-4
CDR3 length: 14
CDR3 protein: CASSSAGPTYEQYF
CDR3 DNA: TGTGCCAGCAGTTCTGCTGGACCGACCTACGAGCAGTACTTC

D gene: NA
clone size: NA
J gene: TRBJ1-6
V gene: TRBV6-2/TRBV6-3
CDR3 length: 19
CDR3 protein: CASSYSLYGQSSYNSPLHF
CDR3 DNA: TGTGCCAGCAGTTACTCGTTGTACGGACAGAGCTCCTATAATTCACCCCTCCACTTT

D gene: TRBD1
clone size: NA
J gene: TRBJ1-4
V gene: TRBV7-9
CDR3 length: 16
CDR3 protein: CASSFYGTGFNEKLFF
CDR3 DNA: TGTGCCAGCAGCTTTTATGGGACAGGGTTTAATGAAAAACTGTTTTTT

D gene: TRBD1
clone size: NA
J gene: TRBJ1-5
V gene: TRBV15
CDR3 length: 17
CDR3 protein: CATSRDGRQGSNQPQHF
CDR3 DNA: TGTGCCACCAGCAGAGATGGGAGACAGGGCTCCAATCAGCCCCAGCATTTT

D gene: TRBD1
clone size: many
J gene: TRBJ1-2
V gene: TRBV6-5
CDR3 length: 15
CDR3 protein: CASSYVRAGGDGYTF
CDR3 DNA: TGTGCCAGCAGTTACGTTCGGGCAGGGGGCGATGGCTACACCTTC

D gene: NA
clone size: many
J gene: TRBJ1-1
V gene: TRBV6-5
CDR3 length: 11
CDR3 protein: CASSYEGKAFF
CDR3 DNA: TGTGCCAGCAGTTACGAAGGGAAAGCTTTCTTT

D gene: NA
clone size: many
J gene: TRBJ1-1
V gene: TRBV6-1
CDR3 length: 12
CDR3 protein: CASSPGYTEAFF
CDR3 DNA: TGTGCCAGCAGCCCCGGGTACACTGAAGCTTTCTTT

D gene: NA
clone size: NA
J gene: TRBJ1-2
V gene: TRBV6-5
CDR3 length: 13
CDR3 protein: CASSYSRGNGYTF
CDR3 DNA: TGTGCCAGCAGTTACTCAAGAGGTAATGGCTACACCTTC

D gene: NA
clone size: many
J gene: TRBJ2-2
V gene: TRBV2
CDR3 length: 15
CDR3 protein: CASSDLYANTGELFF
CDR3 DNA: TGTGCCAGCAGTGACCTATACGCGAACACCGGGGAGCTGTTTTTT

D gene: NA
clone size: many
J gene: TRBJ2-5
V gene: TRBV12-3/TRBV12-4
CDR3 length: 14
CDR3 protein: CASSLTSSGETQYF
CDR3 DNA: TGTGCCAGCAGCCTGACTAGTTCCGGAGAGACCCAGTACTTC

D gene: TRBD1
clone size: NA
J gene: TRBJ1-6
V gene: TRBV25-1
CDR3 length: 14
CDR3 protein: CASSADRGNSPLHF
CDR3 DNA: TGTGCCAGCAGTGCCGACAGGGGGAATTCACCCCTCCACTTT

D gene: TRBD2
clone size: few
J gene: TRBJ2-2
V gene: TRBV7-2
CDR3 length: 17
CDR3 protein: CASSLPSGGVNTGELFF
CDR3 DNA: TGTGCCAGCAGCTTACCTAGCGGGGGTGTAAACACCGGGGAGCTGTTTTTT

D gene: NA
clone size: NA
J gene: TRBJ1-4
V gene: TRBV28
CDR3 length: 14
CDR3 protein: CASGQGSINEKLFF
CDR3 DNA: TGTGCCAGCGGGCAGGGGTCTATTAATGAAAAACTGTTTTTT

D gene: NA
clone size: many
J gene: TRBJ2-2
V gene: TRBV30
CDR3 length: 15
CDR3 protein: CAWSSLPGSTGELFF
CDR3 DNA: TGTGCCTGGAGTAGCCTCCCGGGTTCCACCGGGGAGCTGTTTTTT

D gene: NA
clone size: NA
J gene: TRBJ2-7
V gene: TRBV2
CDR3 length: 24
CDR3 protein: CASTNQTSMYLCASSLGQGSEQYF
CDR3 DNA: NA

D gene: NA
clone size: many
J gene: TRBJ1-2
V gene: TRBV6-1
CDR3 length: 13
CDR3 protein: CASSFEQGYGYTF
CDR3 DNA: TGTGCCAGCTCTTTCGAACAGGGCTATGGCTACACCTTC

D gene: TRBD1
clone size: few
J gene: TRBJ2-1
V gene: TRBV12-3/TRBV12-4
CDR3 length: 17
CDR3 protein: CASSFRVGTVAYNEQFF
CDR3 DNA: TGTGCCAGCAGTTTTAGGGTGGGGACAGTCGCCTACAATGAGCAGTTCTTC

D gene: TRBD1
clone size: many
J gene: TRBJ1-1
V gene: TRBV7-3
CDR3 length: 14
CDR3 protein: CASSPGGKGTEAFF
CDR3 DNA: TGTGCCAGCAGCCCAGGGGGCAAGGGAACTGAAGCTTTCTTT

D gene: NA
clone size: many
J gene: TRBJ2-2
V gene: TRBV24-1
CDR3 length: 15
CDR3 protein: CATSDGGDYTGELFF
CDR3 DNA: TGTGCCACCAGTGATGGTGGGGATTACACCGGGGAGCTGTTTTTT

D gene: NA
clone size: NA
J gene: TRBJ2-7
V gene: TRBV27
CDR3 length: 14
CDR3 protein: CASSLGRAVGEQYF
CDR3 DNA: TGTGCCAGCAGTTTGGGCAGGGCCGTAGGAGAGCAGTACTTC

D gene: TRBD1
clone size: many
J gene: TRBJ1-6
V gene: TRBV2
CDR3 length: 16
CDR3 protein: CASSDRTGVPNSPLHF
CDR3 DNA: TGTGCCAGCAGTGACCGGACAGGGGTCCCTAATTCACCCCTCCACTTT

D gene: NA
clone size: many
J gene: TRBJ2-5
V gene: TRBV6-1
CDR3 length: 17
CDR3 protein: CASRNGGSGLSGETQYF
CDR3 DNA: TGTGCCAGCCGAAACGGGGGTAGCGGTCTCTCCGGGGAGACCCAGTACTTC

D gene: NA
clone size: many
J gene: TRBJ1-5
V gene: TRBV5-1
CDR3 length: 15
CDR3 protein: CASSLAGNGNQPQHF
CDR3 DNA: TGCGCCAGCAGCTTGGCAGGGAATGGCAATCAGCCCCAGCATTTT

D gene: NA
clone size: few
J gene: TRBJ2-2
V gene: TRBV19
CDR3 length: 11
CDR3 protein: CASNWGKELFF
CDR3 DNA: TGTGCCAGTAATTGGGGAAAGGAGCTGTTTTTT

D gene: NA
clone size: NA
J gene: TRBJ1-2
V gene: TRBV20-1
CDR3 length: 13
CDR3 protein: CSAREWGLYGYTF
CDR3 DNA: TGCAGTGCTAGAGAGTGGGGCCTCTATGGCTACACCTTC

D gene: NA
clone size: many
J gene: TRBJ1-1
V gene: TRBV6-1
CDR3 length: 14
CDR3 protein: CASREQGGGTEAFF
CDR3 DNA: TGTGCCAGCAGGGAACAGGGTGGGGGGACTGAAGCTTTCTTT

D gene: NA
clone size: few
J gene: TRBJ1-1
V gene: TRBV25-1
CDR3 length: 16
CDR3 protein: CASSEWRGRHNTEAFF
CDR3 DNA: TGTGCCAGCAGTGAATGGAGGGGGAGGCATAACACTGAAGCTTTCTTT

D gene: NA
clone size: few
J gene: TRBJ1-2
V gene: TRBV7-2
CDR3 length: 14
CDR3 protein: CASSLTPPNYGYTF
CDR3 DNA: TGTGCCAGCAGCTTAACACCGCCCAACTATGGCTACACCTTC

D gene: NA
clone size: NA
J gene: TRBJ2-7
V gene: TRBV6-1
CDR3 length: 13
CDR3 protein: CASSESSKYEQYF
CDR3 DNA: TGTGCCAGCAGTGAATCTAGTAAATACGAGCAGTACTTC

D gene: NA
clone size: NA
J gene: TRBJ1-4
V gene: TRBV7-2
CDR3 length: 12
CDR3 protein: CASSPAGVKLFF
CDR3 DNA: TGTGCCAGCAGCCCAGCGGGGGTGAAACTGTTTTTT

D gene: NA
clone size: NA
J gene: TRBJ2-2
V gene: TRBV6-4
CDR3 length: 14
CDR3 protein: CASSPGMPRRELFF
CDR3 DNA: TGTGCCAGCAGCCCGGGCATGCCAAGACGGGAGCTGTTTTTT

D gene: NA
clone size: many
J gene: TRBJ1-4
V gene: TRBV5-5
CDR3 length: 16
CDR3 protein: CASSLIPGQANEKLFF
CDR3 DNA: TGTGCCAGCAGCTTGATACCAGGACAAGCTAATGAAAAACTGTTTTTT

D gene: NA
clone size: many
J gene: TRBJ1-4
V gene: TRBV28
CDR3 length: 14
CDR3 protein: CASSLFPTNEKLFF
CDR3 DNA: TGTGCCAGCAGTTTATTTCCAACTAATGAAAAACTGTTTTTT

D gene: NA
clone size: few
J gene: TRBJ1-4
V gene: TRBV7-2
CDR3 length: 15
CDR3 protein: CASSLAGAPNEKLFF
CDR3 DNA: TGTGCCAGCAGCTTAGCTGGGGCGCCTAATGAAAAACTGTTTTTT

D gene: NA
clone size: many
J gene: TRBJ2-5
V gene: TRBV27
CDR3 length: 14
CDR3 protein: CASSTARGSQTQYF
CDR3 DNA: TGTGCCAGCAGTACTGCCAGGGGTTCCCAGACCCAGTACTTC

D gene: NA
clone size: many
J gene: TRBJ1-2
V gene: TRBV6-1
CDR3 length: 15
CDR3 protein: CASSAGLNGNYGYTF
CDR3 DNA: TGTGCCAGCAGCGCCGGGCTAAACGGCAACTATGGCTACACCTTC

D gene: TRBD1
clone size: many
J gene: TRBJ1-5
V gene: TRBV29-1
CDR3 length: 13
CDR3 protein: CSVGQGEGQPQHF
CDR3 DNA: TGCAGCGTGGGACAGGGGGAAGGTCAGCCCCAGCATTTT

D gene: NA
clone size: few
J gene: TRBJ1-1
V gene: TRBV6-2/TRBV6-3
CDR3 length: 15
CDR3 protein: CASSPSPPGSTEAFF
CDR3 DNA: TGTGCCAGCAGCCCAAGTCCCCCGGGGTCCACTGAAGCTTTCTTT

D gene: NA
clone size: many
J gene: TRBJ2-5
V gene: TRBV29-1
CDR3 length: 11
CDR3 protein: CSVEREETQYF
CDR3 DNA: TGCAGCGTTGAGAGGGAAGAGACCCAGTACTTC

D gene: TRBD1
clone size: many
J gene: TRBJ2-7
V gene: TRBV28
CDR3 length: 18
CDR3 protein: CASSLPTPWGQGTYEQYF
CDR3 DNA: TGTGCCAGCAGCCTTCCCACCCCGTGGGGACAGGGTACCTACGAGCAGTACTTC

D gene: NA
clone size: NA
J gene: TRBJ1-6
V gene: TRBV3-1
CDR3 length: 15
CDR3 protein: CASSQASSYNSPLHF
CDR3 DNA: TGTGCCAGCAGCCAAGCGAGCTCCTATAATTCACCCCTCCACTTT

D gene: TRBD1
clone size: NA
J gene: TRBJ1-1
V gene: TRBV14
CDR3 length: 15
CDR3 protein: CASSRTTQGSTEAFF
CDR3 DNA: TGTGCCAGCAGCCGAACAACACAGGGGAGCACTGAAGCTTTCTTT

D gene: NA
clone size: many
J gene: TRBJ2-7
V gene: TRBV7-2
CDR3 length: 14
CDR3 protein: CASSLDVLIYEQYF
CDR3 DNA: TGTGCCAGCAGCTTAGATGTGCTGATTTACGAGCAGTACTTC

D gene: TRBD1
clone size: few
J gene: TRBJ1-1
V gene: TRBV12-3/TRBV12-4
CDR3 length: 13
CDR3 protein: CASSPTGVLKAFF
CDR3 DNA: TGTGCCAGCAGCCCGACAGGGGTGCTTAAAGCTTTCTTT

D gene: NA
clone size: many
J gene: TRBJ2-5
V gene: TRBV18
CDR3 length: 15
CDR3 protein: CASSLGAGPQETQYF
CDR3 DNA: TGTGCCAGCTCCCTAGGGGCCGGGCCACAAGAGACCCAGTACTTC

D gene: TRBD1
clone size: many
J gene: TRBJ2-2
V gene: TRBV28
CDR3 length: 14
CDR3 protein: CASSPDRVVGELFF
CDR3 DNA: TGTGCCAGCAGTCCCGACAGGGTTGTCGGGGAGCTGTTTTTT

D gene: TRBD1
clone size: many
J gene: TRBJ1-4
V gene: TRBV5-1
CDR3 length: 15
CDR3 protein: CASSSGQGNGEKLFF
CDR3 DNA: TGCGCCAGCAGCTCGGGACAGGGGAACGGGGAAAAACTGTTTTTT

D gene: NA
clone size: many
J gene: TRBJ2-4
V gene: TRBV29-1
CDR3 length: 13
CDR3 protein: CSAGTLAKNIQYF
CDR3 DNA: TGCAGCGCCGGGACCCTAGCCAAAAACATTCAGTACTTC